This TCR beta chain was recorded in a study of blood T cell repertoires in COVID-19. The overall study: From the United States, Italy and Spain came samples of acute and convalescent COVID-19.

V dropped 4 bases and J dropped 4; count of bases not matched to a gene: 1. The CDR3 loop spans 14 amino acids. CDR1 is SGHRS, CDR2 YFSETQ, per germline. Measured with immunoSEQ multiplex PCR; TCRdb has only the in-frame clones, and not every one. The sample yields over 250,000 clones, over 80% seen once. Sequencing was carried out using peripheral blood. The receptor's source is a woman aged 70-85 years with COVID-19, enrolled during active disease. The gene calls are TRBV5-1 and TRBJ2-7; 14 bases fit TRBD2. CDR3 region: CASSGTSGSYEQYF. Written as DNA, the CDR3 is TGCGCCAGCAGCGGGACTAGCGGGAGTTACGAGCAGTACTTC.